A selection of T cell receptor beta chains follows, all from one sample in a study of blood T cell repertoires in COVID-19. Method: immunoSEQ multiplex PCR; TCRdb's copy keeps in-frame clones and lacks some. The sample lists 350,000 to 450,000 clones; 89% were seen once. Sequenced input: peripheral blood. These receptors were collected from a man aged 40-55 years with acute or convalescent COVID-19. Each CDR3 is given with its conserved first and last residue. D genes are given only for firm matches. Size values are once, few and many counts, or a class for expanded clones, and some rows have none.

D: -
size: -
V: TRBV28
J: TRBJ1-5
DNA: TGTGCCAGCAGTTGGCCCCAGTTAGCCGGGGGGACCTATAGCAATCAGCCCCAGCATTTT
CDR3: CASSWPQLAGGTYSNQPQHF

D: TRBD1
size: once
V: TRBV27
J: TRBJ1-1
DNA: TGTGCCAGCGGAGTGGACAGGCCATTGACTGAAGCTTTCTTT
CDR3: CASGVDRPLTEAFF

D: -
size: -
V: TRBV6-5
J: TRBJ1-2
DNA: TGTGCCAGCAGCCCCCTTCGCGGGGGGGAATACACCTTC
CDR3: CASSPLRGGEYTF

D: -
size: -
V: TRBV6-6
J: TRBJ1-3
DNA: TGTGCCAGCACCGACGGACAGATCTCTGGAAACACCATATATTTT
CDR3: CASTDGQISGNTIYF

D: -
size: -
V: TRBV7-9
J: TRBJ2-2
DNA: TGTGCCAGCAGCTTAGCTGTAGGTTGGAGCGCCACCGGGGAGCTGTTTTTT
CDR3: CASSLAVGWSATGELFF

D: TRBD2
size: -
V: TRBV6-5
J: TRBJ2-3
DNA: TGTGCCAGCACTGCTAGCGGAAGCACAGATACGCAGTATTTT
CDR3: CASTASGSTDTQYF

D: -
size: -
V: TRBV7-9
J: TRBJ2-2
DNA: TGTGCCAGCAGCCCGAGACAGGTCATGGGCACCGGGGAGCTGTTTTTT
CDR3: CASSPRQVMGTGELFF

D: -
size: -
V: TRBV3-1/TRBV3-2
J: TRBJ2-3
DNA: TGTGCCAGCAGCCAAGATTTCGTTTCCGGAGATACGCAGTATTTT
CDR3: CASSQDFVSGDTQYF

D: -
size: -
V: TRBV5-1
J: TRBJ2-2
DNA: TGCGCCAGCAGCTTCAGCGACACCGGGGAGCTGTTTTTT
CDR3: CASSFSDTGELFF

D: -
size: -
V: TRBV7-2
J: TRBJ2-2
DNA: TGTGCCAGCAGCTTAAGAGGGAGTTTGTACACCGGGGAGCTGTTTTTT
CDR3: CASSLRGSLYTGELFF

D: TRBD1
size: -
V: TRBV7-8
J: TRBJ1-4
DNA: TGTGCCAGCAGCTTAGGGGACAGGGTGAAGTTTTTT
CDR3: CASSLGDRVKFF

D: -
size: -
V: TRBV6-5
J: TRBJ2-3
DNA: TGTGCCAGCAGTTACAGGGGGTACACAGATACGCAGTATTTT
CDR3: CASSYRGYTDTQYF

D: -
size: -
V: TRBV7-3
J: TRBJ2-5
DNA: TGTGCCAGCAGCAGGGGGTCCCAAGAGACCCAGTACTTC
CDR3: CASSRGSQETQYF

D: TRBD1
size: once
V: TRBV7-9
J: TRBJ1-1
DNA: TGTGCCAGCAGCGGGACAGGGGGTAACACTGAAGCTTTCTTT
CDR3: CASSGTGGNTEAFF

D: TRBD1
size: -
V: TRBV19
J: TRBJ1-3
DNA: TGTGCCAGTAATGAGGGGGCCGGAAACACCATATATTTT
CDR3: CASNEGAGNTIYF

D: TRBD1
size: -
V: TRBV4-1
J: TRBJ2-4
DNA: TGCGCCAGCAGCCGGACAGGGCGTATGGAAAACATTCAGTACTTC
CDR3: CASSRTGRMENIQYF

D: TRBD1
size: -
V: TRBV11-1
J: TRBJ2-7
DNA: TGTGCCAGCAGCACCCGGGACAGGGTATTCTACGAGCAGTACTTC
CDR3: CASSTRDRVFYEQYF

D: -
size: -
V: TRBV28
J: TRBJ2-7
DNA: TGTGCCAGCAGTTCCAACAGGGAGAGCCACGAGCAGTACTTC
CDR3: CASSSNRESHEQYF

D: TRBD1
size: -
V: TRBV7-9
J: TRBJ1-4
DNA: TGTGCCAGCAGCTCCCGGGACAGGGGGCTTGGTGAAAAACTGTTTTTT
CDR3: CASSSRDRGLGEKLFF

D: TRBD1
size: -
V: TRBV28
J: TRBJ1-2
DNA: TGTGCCAGCACCTTGGCGGGACAGGGGACCACCTATGGAGGCTACACCTTC
CDR3: CASTLAGQGTTYGGYTF

D: -
size: -
V: TRBV18
J: TRBJ2-5
DNA: TGTGCCAGCTCAGCGGGCCTACAAGAGACCCAGTACTTC
CDR3: CASSAGLQETQYF

D: TRBD1
size: -
V: TRBV10-1
J: TRBJ2-7
DNA: TGCGCCAGCAGTGACGGGACAGGTTCCTACGAGCAGTACTTC
CDR3: CASSDGTGSYEQYF

D: TRBD2
size: -
V: TRBV5-4
J: TRBJ2-1
DNA: TGTGCCAGCAGTCCACGGACTAGCGGGAGTAATGAGCAGTTCTTC
CDR3: CASSPRTSGSNEQFF

D: TRBD1
size: -
V: TRBV4-2
J: TRBJ1-1
DNA: TGTGCCAGCAGCCAACCCCCGGACAGGCTCGCAAACACTGAAGCTTTCTTT
CDR3: CASSQPPDRLANTEAFF

D: -
size: few
V: TRBV5-1
J: TRBJ2-7
DNA: TGCGCCAGCAGCTCCCAGCCAGGGAACTACGAGCAGTACTTC
CDR3: CASSSQPGNYEQYF

D: -
size: -
V: TRBV29-1
J: TRBJ1-2
DNA: TGCAGCGTTGAGGCCCGGGTTGGAGGCTACACCTTC
CDR3: CSVEARVGGYTF

D: -
size: -
V: TRBV18
J: TRBJ1-1
DNA: TGTGCCAGTAAAAAGACAGACATGAACACTGAAGCTTTCTTT
CDR3: CASKKTDMNTEAFF

D: TRBD2
size: -
V: TRBV28
J: TRBJ2-7
DNA: TGTGCCAGCAGTGATGGACTAGCGGGTTGGTACGAGCAGTACTTC
CDR3: CASSDGLAGWYEQYF

D: TRBD1
size: -
V: TRBV6-5
J: TRBJ1-3
DNA: TGTGCCAGCAGTTACGGACAGGACTCTGGAAACACCATATATTTT
CDR3: CASSYGQDSGNTIYF

D: TRBD1
size: once
V: TRBV11-1
J: TRBJ1-6
DNA: TGTGCCAGCAGCTATGTGACAGGGGGGGATTCACCCCTCCACTTT
CDR3: CASSYVTGGDSPLHF

D: -
size: -
V: TRBV27
J: TRBJ2-7
DNA: TGTGCCAGCAGTTTATCGGGACTCATGTGGGAGCAGTACTTC
CDR3: CASSLSGLMWEQYF

D: -
size: once
V: TRBV15
J: TRBJ1-3
DNA: TGTGCCACCAGCAGAGATCAGGACTGGGCTATGGGAAACACCATATATTTT
CDR3: CATSRDQDWAMGNTIYF

D: -
size: -
V: TRBV7-6
J: TRBJ2-1
DNA: TGTGCCAGCAGCTTTGGCGGGGCCAACAATGAGCAGTTCTTC
CDR3: CASSFGGANNEQFF

D: TRBD1
size: -
V: TRBV30
J: TRBJ2-7
DNA: TGTGCCTGGAGGGTCTCAAGGAAACCGGGACAGCTCACCTACGAGCAGTACTTC
CDR3: CAWRVSRKPGQLTYEQYF

D: TRBD1
size: -
V: TRBV3-1/TRBV3-2
J: TRBJ1-1
DNA: TGTGCCAGCAGCCACAGACAGGGGATGAACACTGAAGCTTTCTTT
CDR3: CASSHRQGMNTEAFF

D: -
size: -
V: TRBV13
J: TRBJ1-3
DNA: TGTGCCAGCAGCTCGGAACGGAGGGGAAACACCATATATTTT
CDR3: CASSSERRGNTIYF

D: -
size: -
V: TRBV7-9
J: TRBJ2-5
DNA: TGTGCCAGCAGCCCAATAGACCAAGAGACCCAGTACTTC
CDR3: CASSPIDQETQYF

D: -
size: once
V: TRBV19
J: TRBJ1-4
DNA: TGTGCCAGTAGTATTTCCGGGTACGCCGAAAAACTGTTTTTT
CDR3: CASSISGYAEKLFF

D: -
size: few
V: TRBV24-1
J: TRBJ1-5
DNA: TGTGCCACCAGTGGAGCGGGAGAGCAGCCCCAGCATTTT
CDR3: CATSGAGEQPQHF

D: -
size: -
V: TRBV6-1
J: TRBJ2-3
DNA: TGTGCCAGCAGTGCCCCCGGGACACCATACACAGATACGCAGTATTTT
CDR3: CASSAPGTPYTDTQYF

D: -
size: few
V: TRBV7-3
J: TRBJ1-1
DNA: TGTGCCAGCAGCTTAGCTGGGACATCCACTGAAGCTTTCTTT
CDR3: CASSLAGTSTEAFF

D: TRBD1
size: -
V: TRBV28
J: TRBJ1-2
DNA: TGTGCCAGCAGAGCGACAGGGAACTATGGCTACACCTTC
CDR3: CASRATGNYGYTF

D: -
size: -
V: TRBV7-8
J: TRBJ2-7
DNA: TGTGCCAGCAGCTTCGAGACAGGAAGCTCCTACGAGCAGTACTTC
CDR3: CASSFETGSSYEQYF

D: -
size: -
V: TRBV12-3/TRBV12-4
J: TRBJ1-2
DNA: TGTGCCAGCAGAGAGACAGAAAACTATGGCTACACCTTC
CDR3: CASRETENYGYTF

D: TRBD1
size: once
V: TRBV3-1/TRBV3-2
J: TRBJ1-1
DNA: TGTGCCAGCTCCACAGGGGGCGTTAATGGCGCCGAAGCTTTCTTT
CDR3: CASSTGGVNGAEAFF

D: TRBD1
size: -
V: TRBV7-2
J: TRBJ1-5
DNA: TGTGCCAGCGCTCGGACAGGGGTTTATAGCAATCAGCCCCAGCATTTT
CDR3: CASARTGVYSNQPQHF

D: TRBD2
size: -
V: TRBV27
J: TRBJ2-5
DNA: TGTGCCAGCAGTCACGCCGGGGGTAGCGGGGGCCATCAAGAGACCCAGTACTTC
CDR3: CASSHAGGSGGHQETQYF